These 28 T cell receptor beta chains were all obtained from the same sample, sequenced in a study of shared clonotypes between healthy human individuals. Naive CD8 cells were CD45RO-negative, positively selected for CCR7, excluding terminally differentiated effector memory CD45RA+ cells. This table comes from immunoSEQ multiplex PCR, and its TCRdb copy is limited to in-frame clones, with some not included. The table has millions of clones, just over 90% seen once. The sequencing sample was made of naive CD8+ T cells from PBMCs. The receptors stem from a man younger than 30 in good health. Some clones in this sample may be carry-over from other donors' samples.

CDR3 bases: TGTGCCAGCAGTTCAGCGGACAGGGGGCAGCCCGGGGAGCTGTTTTTT. Amino acids: CASSSADRGQPGELFF. The chain recombines TRBV27 with TRBJ2-2; 11 bases line up with TRBD1. J was trimmed by 6 bases and V by 4 bases; bases with no gene match: 7. The germline V gene has CDR1 MNHEY and CDR2 SMNVEV (reference sequence). The CDR3 runs to 16 residues.

Comments on this clone: Other DNA sequences of this sample code for an identical CDR3. The chain has TRBV5-6 and TRBJ1-1, with unresolved D. The germline V gene has CDR1 SGHDT and CDR2 YYEEEE. This CDR3 contains 13 residues. V dropped 2 bases and J dropped 1 base, with 6 bases sitting between them. DNA of the CDR3: TGTGCCAGCAGCTTTGGTGGGAACACTGAAGCTTTCTTT. This sequence encodes CASSFGGNTEAFF.

The J gene is TRBJ2-1, the V gene TRBV5-4; no definite D call. V lost 0 bases, J lost 11 bases, and 9 bases lay in between. Germline-derived CDR1 and CDR2 are SGHNT and YYREEE (reference sequence). This CDR3 is 12 amino acids long. The CDR3: CASSLVPEKQFF. CDR3 nucleotide sequence: TGTGCCAGCAGCTTGGTACCAGAGAAGCAGTTCTTC.

This clone turned up a few times. The chain combines TRBV25-1 with TRBJ1-1; D gene uncertain. Trimming pared 3 bases from V and 0 bases from J, leaving 5 bases between. The CDR3 is 13 amino acids. Germline V gene lookup returns CDR1 MGHDK and CDR2 SYGVNS. The CDR3 loop reads CASSDSMNTEAFF. CDR3 in DNA: TGTGCCAGCAGTGACTCCATGAACACTGAAGCTTTCTTT.

The V and J genes are TRBV4-2 and TRBJ2-1, with D perhaps assigned TRBD1 or TRBD2 (5 bases each). The CDR3 consists of 13 residues. The V gene lost 0 bases and the J gene lost 7 bases, with 7 bases spanning the gap. The germline V gene has CDR1 LGHNA and CDR2 YNFKEQ. The CDR3 region has the DNA TGTGCCAGCAGCCAAGAATGGGGGAATGAGCAGTTCTTC. It specifies CASSQEWGNEQFF.

This clone appeared once. The chain carries TRBV5-4 and TRBJ1-2, with D hard to call. The germline V gene encodes CDR1 SGHNT and CDR2 YYREEE (reference sequence). The germline V and J ends were trimmed by 1 base and 2 bases, with 9 bases remaining between them. The CDR3 sequence is 14 residues long. CDR3 coding DNA: TGTGCCAGCAGCTTGTGGTGGGAGAACTATGGCTACACCTTC. This translates into CASSLWWENYGYTF.

The V call is TRBV4-1, the J call TRBJ1-1; D unclear. The CDR3 covers 16 residues. Germline lookup yields CDR1 MGHRA and CDR2 YSYEKL. V was clipped by 3 bases and J by 1 base, with 15 bases between them. CDR3 in DNA: TGCGCCAGCAGCCACCGCGCGTTGGACGCGAACACTGAAGCTTTCTTT. The encoded protein is CASSHRALDANTEAFF.

This rearrangement joins TRBV5-1 to TRBJ2-7; D gene ambiguous. Germline V lookup: CDR1 SGHRS, CDR2 YFSETQ. This CDR3 comprises 19 residues. Trimming pared 1 base from V and 3 bases from J, leaving 26 bases between. CDR3 DNA: TGCGCCAGCAGCTTGTTTATCTCGGAGTCGTCCGCCACGGGCTACGAGCAGTACTTC. This translates into CASSLFISESSATGYEQYF.

The rearrangement links TRBV6-6 to TRBJ1-5; 8 bases are a match to TRBD1. CDR1 is MNHNY and CDR2 is SVGAGI in the germline V gene (reference sequence). CDR3 length: 14 amino acids. Trimming took 5 bases from V and 4 from J; bases not matched to a gene: 4. CDR3 in amino acids: CASSLRTGNQPQHF. CDR3 DNA sequence: TGTGCCAGCAGTCTTCGGACAGGGAATCAGCCCCAGCATTTT.

The chain carries TRBV2 and TRBJ1-4, with a possible D match to TRBD1 (5 bases). The ends were cut back, 3 bases at V and 0 bases at J, with 11 bases in the middle. The CDR3 has 16 amino acids. From germline, CDR1 is SNHLY and CDR2 FYNNEI. Here the CDR3 reads CASSDEWGPTNEKLFF. The DNA for the CDR3 is TGTGCCAGCAGTGACGAGTGGGGACCAACTAATGAAAAACTGTTTTTT.

This sequence joins TRBV7-2 and TRBJ2-7; TRBD1 matches 7 bases. The V and J ends lost 6 bases and 0 bases, in that order; junction bases with no gene match: 8. Looked up from germline, CDR1 is SGHTA and CDR2 is FQGNSA. The CDR3 has 15 residues. DNA for the CDR3: TGTGCCAGCAGACCCAGGACAGGTCTCTCCTACGAGCAGTACTTC. This encodes CASRPRTGLSYEQYF.

The rearrangement joins TRBV6-1 to TRBJ2-7, with 9 bases matching TRBD1. Germline trimming cut 6 bases from V and 0 bases from J; bases unmatched to any gene: 6. The CDR3 has 15 amino acids. Germline-derived CDR1 and CDR2 are MNHNS and SASEGT. This chain's CDR3 is CASRKGTGNSYEQYF. CDR3 in DNA: TGTGCCAGCAGAAAAGGGACAGGGAACTCCTACGAGCAGTACTTC.

V is TRBV11-2 and J is TRBJ2-7; 7 nucleotides line up with TRBD1. Per germline, CDR1 SGHAT and CDR2 FQNNGV. The ends lost 1 base at V and 5 bases at J; junction bases unmatched: 5. The CDR3 has 14 amino acids. CDR3 sequence: CASSLGYRGHEQYF. CDR3 coding DNA: TGTGCCAGCAGCTTAGGGTACAGGGGTCACGAGCAGTACTTC.

With regard to this clone: Different DNA sequences within this sample yield the same CDR3. The gene calls are TRBV9 and TRBJ1-2; 8 nucleotides agree with TRBD1. The length of the CDR3 is 15 residues. With V trimmed by 4 bases and J by 1 base, 6 bases remained unmatched. The V gene's germline CDR1 is SGDLS and CDR2 YYNGEE. The CDR3 is CASSPGQGVNYGYTF. DNA for the CDR3: TGTGCCAGCAGCCCCGGACAGGGCGTTAACTATGGCTACACCTTC.

The chain links TRBV5-8 to TRBJ1-3; D gene uncertain. V was cut by 5 bases and J by 6 bases, with 3 bases left in between. The CDR3 is 10 amino acids. Germline CDR1 SGHTS, CDR2 YDEGEE. CDR3 loop: CASSLNTIYF. The DNA of the CDR3 is TGTGCCAGCAGTTTAAACACCATATATTTT.

The chain links TRBV18 to TRBJ2-7, with 16 bases that match TRBD2. The V and J ends lost 3 bases and 2 bases, in that order; junction bases with no gene match: 13. The CDR3 runs 20 residues. Per the germline V gene, CDR1 is KGHSH and CDR2 is LQKENI. CDR3 residues: CASSPKNPGTSGRETYEQYF. CDR3 bases: TGTGCCAGCTCACCTAAAAACCCCGGGACTAGCGGGAGGGAAACCTACGAGCAGTACTTC.

This rearrangement joins TRBV15 to TRBJ2-7; D remains unclear. The germline V and J ends were trimmed by 3 bases and 5 bases, with 20 bases remaining between them. CDR1 and CDR2 (germline): LNHNV, YYDKDF (reference sequence). The CDR3 has 16 residues. DNA for the CDR3: TGTGCCACCAGCAGTGGACCCCTCGCCTCCCACCACGAGCAGTACTTC. This gives the protein CATSSGPLASHHEQYF.

The chain recombines TRBV5-6 with TRBJ1-3; D ambiguous. The germline V gene encodes CDR1 SGHDT and CDR2 YYEEEE. This CDR3 is 16 amino acids long. V shed 0 bases and J shed 0 bases, with 10 bases lying between them. The CDR3 reads CASSLGTRHSGNTIYF. In DNA form, the CDR3 reads TGTGCCAGCAGCTTGGGGACTCGCCACTCTGGAAACACCATATATTTT.

V is TRBV5-1 and J is TRBJ1-1; the D is unclear. Germline-derived CDR1 and CDR2 are SGHRS and YFSETQ. This CDR3 region has 15 residues. Between the trimmed V and J ends, which lost 0 bases and 1 base, there was a span of 10 bases. CDR3 bases: TGCGCCAGCAGCTTGGCCCGGCACGGGAACACTGAAGCTTTCTTT. Residues: CASSLARHGNTEAFF.

The CDR3 reads CASSYTANFETDREHSYEQYF. DNA of the CDR3: TGTGCCAGCAGTTACACAGCCAACTTTGAAACGGACAGGGAACACTCCTACGAGCAGTACTTC. This chain connects TRBV6-7 to TRBJ2-7, with TRBD1 identical over 8 bases. TRBV6-7 carries the ORF label, with uncertain function. J gave up 0 bases and V 2 bases, and 21 bases lay outside the gene matches. CDR3 length equals 21 residues.

The chain combines TRBV6-5 with TRBJ2-1; D gene uncertain. V was shortened by 6 bases and J by 1 base, with 13 bases between the two germline ends. CDR1 is MNHEY, CDR2 SVGAGI, per germline. The CDR3 runs to 15 residues. CDR3 amino acids: CASRRTSESYNEQFF. The CDR3 bases are TGTGCCAGCAGACGGACGTCGGAGTCCTACAATGAGCAGTTCTTC.

The rearrangement joins TRBV29-1 to TRBJ1-5; 9 bases align to TRBD1. Germline CDR1 and CDR2: SQVTM and ANQGSEA. V was pared by 6 bases and J by 4 bases, with 4 bases of the junction left unmatched. There are 13 residues in the CDR3. DNA of the CDR3: TGCAGCGTGCCCGGGACAGGGAATCAGCCCCAGCATTTT. It is translated as CSVPGTGNQPQHF.

The chain couples TRBV28 to TRBJ1-5; 8 bases line up with TRBD1. J was trimmed by 0 bases and V by 2 bases; bases with no gene match: 9. CDR1 and CDR2 (germline): MDHEN, SYDVKM. The CDR3 is 18 residues long. CDR3 nucleotide sequence: TGTGCCAGCAGTTTAGGACAGGGAATAATGTATAGCAATCAGCCCCAGCATTTT. The encoded protein is CASSLGQGIMYSNQPQHF.

The gene calls are TRBV6-1 and TRBJ2-1; D is perhaps TRBD2 (6 bases). Germline CDR1 reads MNHNS; CDR2 reads SASEGT. The CDR3 contains 15 residues. V was clipped by 6 bases and J by 0 bases, with 12 bases between them. The CDR3 DNA follows: TGTGCCAGCAGGGATAGCGGAAGCTCCTACAATGAGCAGTTCTTC. It is translated as CASRDSGSSYNEQFF.

The rearrangement uses TRBV18 and TRBJ1-5; no clear D gene. With 3 bases removed from V and 5 bases from J, the gap between germline ends came to 8 bases. The germline gives CDR1 KGHSH, CDR2 LQKENI. This CDR3 is built from 13 residues. The CDR3 sequence: CASSPEKDQPQHF. DNA of the CDR3: TGTGCCAGCTCACCGGAAAAAGATCAGCCCCAGCATTTT.

V and J are TRBV4-3 and TRBJ1-2, with 8 bases lining up with TRBD1. Trimming cost V 3 bases and J 8 bases; bases outside gene matches: 11. Germline V gene sequence: CDR1 LGHNA, CDR2 YSLEER. This CDR3 comprises 15 residues. The CDR3 nucleotides read TGCGCCAGCAGCCAGGCGGACAGGGCGATGGGGGGCTACACCTTC. It translates to CASSQADRAMGGYTF.

The chain recombines TRBV28 with TRBJ2-7; a weak D match, TRBD2 (5 bases). This CDR3 region has 11 residues. Trimming stripped 3 bases from V and 6 bases from J, with 6 bases between. CDR1 is MDHEN, CDR2 SYDVKM, per germline. The DNA for the CDR3 is TGTGCCAGCAGTTTTGGGAGCGAGCAGTACTTC. This codes for CASSFGSEQYF.

The V and J genes are TRBV10-3 and TRBJ2-7; 7 positions agree with TRBD1. Germline V CDR1 and CDR2: ENHRY, SYGVKD. The length of the CDR3 is 15 residues. Trimming removed 5 bases from V and 0 bases from J; junction bases left unmatched: 7. CDR3 residues: CAISPTGSSSYEQYF. As DNA, the CDR3 is TGTGCCATCAGTCCGACAGGGTCTAGCTCCTACGAGCAGTACTTC.